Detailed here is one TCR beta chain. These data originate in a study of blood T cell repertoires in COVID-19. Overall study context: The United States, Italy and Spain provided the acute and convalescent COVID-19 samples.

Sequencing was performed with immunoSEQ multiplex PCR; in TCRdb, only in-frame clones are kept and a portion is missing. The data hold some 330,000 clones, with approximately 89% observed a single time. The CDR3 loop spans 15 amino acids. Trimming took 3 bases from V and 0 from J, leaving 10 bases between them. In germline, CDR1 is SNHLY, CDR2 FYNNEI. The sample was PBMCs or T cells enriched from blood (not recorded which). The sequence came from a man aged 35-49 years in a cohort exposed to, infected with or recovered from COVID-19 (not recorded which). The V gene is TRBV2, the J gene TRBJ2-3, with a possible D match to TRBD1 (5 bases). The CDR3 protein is CASSDPGSSTDTQYF. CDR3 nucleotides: TGTGCCAGCAGTGACCCAGGGTCTAGCACAGATACGCAGTATTTT.